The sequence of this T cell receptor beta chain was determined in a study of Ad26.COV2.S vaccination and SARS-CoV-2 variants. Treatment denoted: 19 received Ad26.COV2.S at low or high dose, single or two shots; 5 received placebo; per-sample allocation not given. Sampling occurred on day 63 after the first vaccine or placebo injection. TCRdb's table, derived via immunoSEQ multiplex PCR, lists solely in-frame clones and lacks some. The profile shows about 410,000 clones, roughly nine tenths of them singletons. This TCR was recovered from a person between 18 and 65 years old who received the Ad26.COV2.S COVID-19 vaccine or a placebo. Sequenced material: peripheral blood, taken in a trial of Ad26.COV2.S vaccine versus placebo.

The CDR3 coding sequence is TGTGCCAGCAGCCATTTCGGCTCTCGTCCGGGCTGGGGAGATACGCAGTATTTT. Translated: CASSHFGSRPGWGDTQYF. The chain links TRBV3-1 (or the pseudogene TRBV3-2) to TRBJ2-3; D not certain. Germline loops: CDR1 LGHDT, CDR2 YNNKEL (reference sequence). The CDR3 extends over 18 amino acids. V was cut by 3 bases and J by 5 bases, with 24 bases left in between.